These T cell receptor beta chains were read from a single sample in a study of vaccination and CD4 T cells after COVID-19. No antigen has been assigned to these receptors. TCRdb independently ran MiXCR on the PCR reads; one entry per CDR3 protein. The top ten clones hold about 40% of a sample with approximately 8,800 distinct CDR3 sequences, roughly 57% of them seen once. The sample comprised CD4+ T cells from blood, cultured in vitro. Source of these receptors: a human donor who had recovered from COVID-19. The CDR3 runs from the conserved cysteine through the conserved F or W. D genes are given only for firm matches. Clone size is not always given. Where it is, it says once, few, many or a class for expanded clones.

NA	TRBD1	TRBV28	TRBJ2-5	TGTGCCAGCAGACCCATGACAGGGTCCCAAGAGACCCAGTACTTC	CASRPMTGSQETQYF
NA	NA	TRBV7-2	TRBJ1-3	TGTGCCAGCAGCTTAGGGGTTGGGCCGTCCTCTGGAAACACCATATATTTT	CASSLGVGPSSGNTIYF
NA	NA	TRBV12-3/TRBV12-4	TRBJ2-7	TGTGCCAGCAGTGCACCCGTTAGAAGGAGCTCCTACGAGCAGTACTTC	CASSAPVRRSSYEQYF
NA	NA	TRBV2	TRBJ1-5	TGTGCCAGCAGTGTCACACTCAGGCGTCGGGGCAGGGACGACAATCAGCCCCAGCATTTT	CASSVTLRRRGRDDNQPQHF
few	NA	TRBV6-4	TRBJ1-2	TGTGCCAGCAGCAACGAGGACCGGGTCTACACCTTC	CASSNEDRVYTF
few	TRBD1	TRBV29-1	TRBJ1-2	TGCAGCGTTGAAGCCCCCGACAGGGTATTTGGTGGCTACACCTTC	CSVEAPDRVFGGYTF
few	TRBD1	TRBV7-8	TRBJ1-1	TGTGCCAGCAGCTTAGGGGGACAGGGAATGATGAGCACTGAAGCTTTCTTT	CASSLGGQGMMSTEAFF
few	TRBD1	TRBV5-8	TRBJ2-7	TGTGCCAGCAGCCCTTGGACAGGGGGGTTCCACGAGCAGTACTTC	CASSPWTGGFHEQYF
medium-sized	NA	TRBV7-9	TRBJ2-5	TGTGCCAGCAGCTTAGAGGGGGGCGGGCCTCGGTACTTC	CASSLEGGGPRYF
NA	TRBD2	TRBV20-1	TRBJ2-3	TGCAGTGCTAGAGATCTACGGGCGGGAGCCGATACGCAGTATTTT	CSARDLRAGADTQYF
NA	TRBD2	TRBV6-5	TRBJ2-1	TGTGCCAGCAGTTACTCGAGGGCTAGCGGGGCCAGCTGGGAGTCCTACAATGAGCAGTTCTTC	CASSYSRASGASWESYNEQFF
NA	NA	TRBV6-5	TRBJ1-6	TGTGCCAGCAGTTACAGTCCACCCCTCCACTTT	CASSYSPPLHF